This T cell receptor beta chain was captured in a study of early T cells in non-severe SARS-CoV-2 infection. Germline CDR1 reads SNHLY; CDR2 reads FYNNEI. The CDR3 extends over 12 amino acids. V was pared by 6 bases and J by 4 bases, with 6 bases between. Unique molecular identifier tags were affixed to discrete cDNA molecules. TCRdb reanalysed the 5' RACE reads using MiXCR and keeps one entry per CDR3 protein. The repertoire consists of roughly 35,000 distinct CDR3 sequences, with under 5% occurring once and the leading ten covering approximately 9.1%. This clonotype showed up many times. The chain employs TRBV2 and TRBJ1-4; D unresolved. This clonotype was sampled from an adult who was a healthcare worker with PCR-confirmed SARS-CoV-2 infection or an uninfected control (not recorded which). Sequenced input: whole blood. Here the CDR3 DNA reads TGTGCCAGCAGATGGGGTAATGAAAAACTGTTTTTT. Translating gives CASRWGNEKLFF.